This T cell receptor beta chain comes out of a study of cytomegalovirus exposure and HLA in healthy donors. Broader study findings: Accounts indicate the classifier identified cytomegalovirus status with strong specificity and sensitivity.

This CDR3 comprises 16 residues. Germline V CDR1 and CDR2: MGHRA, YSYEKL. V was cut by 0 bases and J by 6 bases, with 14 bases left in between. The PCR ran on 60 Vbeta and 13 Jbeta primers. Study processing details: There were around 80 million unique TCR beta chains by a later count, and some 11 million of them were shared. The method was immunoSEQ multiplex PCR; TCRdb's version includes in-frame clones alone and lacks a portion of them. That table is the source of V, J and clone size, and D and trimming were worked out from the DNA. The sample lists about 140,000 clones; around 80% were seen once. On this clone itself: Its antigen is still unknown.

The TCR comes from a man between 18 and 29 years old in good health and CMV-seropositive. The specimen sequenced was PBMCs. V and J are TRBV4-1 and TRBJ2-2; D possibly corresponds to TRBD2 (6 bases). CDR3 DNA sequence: TGCGCCAGCAGCCAAGATGTACTAGCTGAACCCGGGGAGCTGTTTTTT. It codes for CASSQDVLAEPGELFF.